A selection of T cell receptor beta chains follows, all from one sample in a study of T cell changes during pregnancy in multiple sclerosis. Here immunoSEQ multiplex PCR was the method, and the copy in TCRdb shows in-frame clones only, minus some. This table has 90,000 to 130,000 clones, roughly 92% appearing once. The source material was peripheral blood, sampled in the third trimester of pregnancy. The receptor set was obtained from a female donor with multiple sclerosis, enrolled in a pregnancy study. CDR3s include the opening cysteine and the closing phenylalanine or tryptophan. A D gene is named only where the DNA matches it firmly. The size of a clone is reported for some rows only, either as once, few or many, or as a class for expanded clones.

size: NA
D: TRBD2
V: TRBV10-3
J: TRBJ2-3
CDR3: CAISSGLADTQYF
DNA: TGTGCCATCAGTAGTGGACTAGCAGATACGCAGTATTTT

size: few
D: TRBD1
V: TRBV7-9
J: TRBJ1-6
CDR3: CASSLTGNNSPLHF
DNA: TGTGCCAGCAGCCTGACAGGGAATAATTCACCCCTCCACTTT

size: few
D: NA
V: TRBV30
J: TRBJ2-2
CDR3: CAWSVGGSRTGELFF
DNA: TGTGCCTGGAGTGTTGGGGGCAGTAGGACCGGGGAGCTGTTTTTT

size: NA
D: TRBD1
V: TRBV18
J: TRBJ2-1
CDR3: CASSPQTGSYNEQFF
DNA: TGTGCCAGCTCACCACAGACAGGGAGCTACAATGAGCAGTTCTTC

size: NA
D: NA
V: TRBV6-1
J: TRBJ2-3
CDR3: CASRFSGRDTQYF
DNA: TGTGCCAGCAGATTTAGCGGACGGGATACGCAGTATTTT

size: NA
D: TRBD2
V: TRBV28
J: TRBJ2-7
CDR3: CASSLGEGPDRQF
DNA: TGTGCCAGCAGTTTAGGGGAGGGTCCGGACCGGCAGTTC

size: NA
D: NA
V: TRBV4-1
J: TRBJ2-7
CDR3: CASSTTVSYEQYF
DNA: TGCGCCAGCAGCACCACAGTCTCCTACGAGCAGTACTTC

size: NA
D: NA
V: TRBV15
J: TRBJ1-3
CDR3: CATSSRLAEGNTIYF
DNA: TGTGCCACCAGCAGCAGACTGGCGGAAGGAAACACCATATATTTT

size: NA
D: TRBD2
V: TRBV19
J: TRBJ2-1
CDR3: CASSTRTSGNNEQFF
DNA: TGTGCCAGTAGTACCCGGACTAGCGGGAACAATGAGCAGTTCTTC

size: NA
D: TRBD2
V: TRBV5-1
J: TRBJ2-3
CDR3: CASSLEGLAGVRTDTQYF
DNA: TGCGCCAGCAGCTTGGAGGGACTAGCGGGAGTTCGCACAGATACGCAGTATTTT

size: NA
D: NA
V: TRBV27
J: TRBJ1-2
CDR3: CASSRARDNYGYTF
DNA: TGTGCCAGCAGTCGCGCACGGGATAACTATGGCTACACCTTC

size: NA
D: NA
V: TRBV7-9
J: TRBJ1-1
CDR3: CASSLYREYYWNTEAFF
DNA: TGTGCCAGCAGCTTATACAGGGAATACTATTGGAACACTGAAGCTTTCTTT

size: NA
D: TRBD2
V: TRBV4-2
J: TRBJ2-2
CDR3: CASSHGESSGRLNTGELFF
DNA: TGTGCCAGCAGCCATGGGGAAAGTAGCGGGAGGCTCAACACCGGGGAGCTGTTTTTT

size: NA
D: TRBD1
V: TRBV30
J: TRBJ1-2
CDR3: CAGSQGGGGEGYTF
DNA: TGTGCCGGATCGCAGGGGGGCGGAGGTGAGGGCTACACCTTC

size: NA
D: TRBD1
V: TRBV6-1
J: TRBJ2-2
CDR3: CASSSRQGGTGELFF
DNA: TGTGCCAGCAGTTCCCGACAGGGTGGGACCGGGGAGCTGTTTTTT

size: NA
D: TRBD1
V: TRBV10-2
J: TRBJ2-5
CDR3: CASRETQGDQETQYF
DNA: TGCGCCAGCAGGGAGACCCAGGGGGATCAAGAGACCCAGTACTTC

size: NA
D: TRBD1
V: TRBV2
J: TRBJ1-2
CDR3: CASSPIRGEDGYTF
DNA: TGTGCCAGCAGTCCAATCAGGGGGGAAGATGGCTACACCTTC

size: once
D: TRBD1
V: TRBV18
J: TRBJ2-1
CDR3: CASSPLGTGTHNEQFF
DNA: TGTGCCAGCTCACCGCTCGGGACAGGGACTCACAATGAGCAGTTCTTC

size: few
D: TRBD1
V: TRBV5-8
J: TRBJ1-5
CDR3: CASSSLRWTGASYSNQPQHF
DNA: TGTGCCAGCAGCTCCCTGAGGTGGACAGGGGCCTCGTATAGCAATCAGCCCCAGCATTTT

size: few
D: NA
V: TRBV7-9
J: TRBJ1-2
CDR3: CASTQGEGYGYTF
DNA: TGTGCCAGCACACAGGGTGAGGGCTATGGCTACACCTTC

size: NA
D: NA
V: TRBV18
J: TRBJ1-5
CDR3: CASSPMGSYRAETDQPQHF
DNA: TGTGCCAGCTCACCTATGGGGTCATACAGGGCAGAAACAGATCAGCCCCAGCATTTT

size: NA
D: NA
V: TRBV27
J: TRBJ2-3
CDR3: CASSPPGLTQYF
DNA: TGTGCCAGCAGTCCGCCGGGACTCACGCAGTATTTT

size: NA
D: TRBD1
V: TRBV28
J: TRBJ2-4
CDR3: CASSLGQRAKNIQYF
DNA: TGTGCCAGCAGTTTGGGACAGAGGGCCAAAAACATTCAGTACTTC

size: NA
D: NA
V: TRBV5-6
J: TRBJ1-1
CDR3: CASSSGYGGTIEAFF
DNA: TGTGCCAGCAGCTCGGGGTACGGCGGGACCATAGAAGCTTTCTTT

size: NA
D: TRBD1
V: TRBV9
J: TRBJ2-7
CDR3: CASSVGDSYEQYF
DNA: TGTGCCAGCAGCGTAGGGGACAGCTACGAGCAGTACTTC

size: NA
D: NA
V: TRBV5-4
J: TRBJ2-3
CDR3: CALGAPGTDTQYF
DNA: TGTGCCCTTGGGGCCCCCGGCACAGATACGCAGTATTTT

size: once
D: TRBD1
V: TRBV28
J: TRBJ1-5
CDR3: CASSLDRRNQPQHF
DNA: TGTGCCAGCAGTTTGGACAGGAGAAATCAGCCCCAGCATTTT

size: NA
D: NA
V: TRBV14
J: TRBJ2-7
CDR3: CASSRRGIYEQYF
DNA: TGTGCCAGCAGCCGCCGGGGGATCTACGAGCAGTACTTC

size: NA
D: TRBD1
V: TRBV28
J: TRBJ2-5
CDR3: CASTQQGKTQYF
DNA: TGTGCCAGCACTCAACAGGGGAAGACCCAGTACTTC

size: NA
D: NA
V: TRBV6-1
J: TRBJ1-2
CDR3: CASSEARRLYGYTF
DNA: TGTGCCAGCAGTGAAGCTCGGCGGCTCTATGGCTACACCTTC

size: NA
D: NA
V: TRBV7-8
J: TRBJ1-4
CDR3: CASSPQPPLPNEKLFF
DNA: TGTGCCAGCAGCCCACAACCGCCTCTTCCTAATGAAAAACTGTTTTTT

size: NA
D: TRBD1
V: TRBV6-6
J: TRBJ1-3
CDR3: CASSYSIGQGGNTIYF
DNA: TGTGCCAGCAGTTACTCGATCGGACAGGGAGGAAACACCATATATTTT

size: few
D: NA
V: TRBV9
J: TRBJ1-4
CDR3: CASSVSGSLATNEKLFF
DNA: TGTGCCAGCAGCGTATCAGGGTCACTTGCAACTAATGAAAAACTGTTTTTT

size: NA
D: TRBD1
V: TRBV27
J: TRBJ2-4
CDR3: CASSPHIGQGPKNIQYF
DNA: TGTGCCAGCAGTCCTCACATCGGACAGGGGCCCAAAAACATTCAGTACTTC

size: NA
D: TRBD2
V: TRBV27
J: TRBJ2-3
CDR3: CASSQVGLAVTGGRDTQYF
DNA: TGTGCCAGCAGTCAGGTGGGACTAGCGGTAACCGGAGGTCGGGATACGCAGTATTTT

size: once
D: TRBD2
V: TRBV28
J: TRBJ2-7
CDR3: CASRDLAGGPFHEQYF
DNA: TGTGCCAGCAGGGATTTAGCGGGAGGGCCTTTCCACGAGCAGTACTTC

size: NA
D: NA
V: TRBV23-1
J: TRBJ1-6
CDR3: CASPLAIKGSPLHF
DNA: TGCGCCAGCCCACTAGCTATCAAAGGGTCACCCCTCCACTTT

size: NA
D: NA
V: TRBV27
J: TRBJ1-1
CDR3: CASSFGQSPWTEAFF
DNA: TGTGCCAGCAGTTTCGGACAGTCCCCGTGGACTGAAGCTTTCTTT

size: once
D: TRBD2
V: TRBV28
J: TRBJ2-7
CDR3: CASSPGTSGNSYEQYF
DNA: TGTGCCAGCAGTCCAGGGACTAGCGGGAATTCCTACGAGCAGTACTTC

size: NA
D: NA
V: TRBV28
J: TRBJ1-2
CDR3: CASFRLPGYGYTF
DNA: TGTGCCAGCTTCCGGTTGCCGGGCTATGGCTACACCTTC

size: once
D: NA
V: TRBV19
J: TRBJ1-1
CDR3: CASVGGGHHEAFF
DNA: TGTGCCAGTGTAGGGGGAGGGCATCATGAAGCTTTCTTT

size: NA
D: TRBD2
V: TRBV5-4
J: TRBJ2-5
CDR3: CASSLDGGGQETQYF
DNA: TGTGCCAGCAGCTTGGACGGGGGGGGCCAAGAGACCCAGTACTTC

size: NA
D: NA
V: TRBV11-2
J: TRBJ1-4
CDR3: CASSPAGVELFF
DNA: TGTGCCAGCAGCCCCGCCGGGGTGGAACTGTTTTTT

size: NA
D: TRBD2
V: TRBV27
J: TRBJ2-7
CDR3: CASSLPTGGSYEQYF
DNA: TGTGCCAGCAGTTTACCCACGGGGGGGTCCTACGAGCAGTACTTC

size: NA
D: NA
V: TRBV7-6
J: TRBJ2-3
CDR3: CASSPQGSTDTQYF
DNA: TGTGCCAGCAGCCCCCAGGGTAGCACAGATACGCAGTATTTT

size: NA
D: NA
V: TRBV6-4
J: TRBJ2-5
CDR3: CASSRDGGRQETQYF
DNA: TGTGCCAGCAGTCGGGACGGGGGACGCCAAGAGACCCAGTACTTC

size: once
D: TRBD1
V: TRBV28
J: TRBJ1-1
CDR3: CASTRDRDTEAFF
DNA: TGTGCCAGTACACGGGACAGGGACACTGAAGCTTTCTTT

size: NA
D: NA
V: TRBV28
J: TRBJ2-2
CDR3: CASSHTGLAEYTGELFF
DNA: TGTGCCAGCAGCCACACAGGGCTAGCGGAGTACACCGGGGAGCTGTTTTTT

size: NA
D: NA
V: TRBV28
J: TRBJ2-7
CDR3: CASSSPSFPYEQYF
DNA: TGTGCCAGCAGTTCTCCGTCCTTCCCCTACGAGCAGTACTTC

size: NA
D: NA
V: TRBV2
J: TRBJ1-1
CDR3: CASSEAGLAFF
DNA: TGTGCCAGCAGTGAGGCAGGGTTAGCTTTCTTT

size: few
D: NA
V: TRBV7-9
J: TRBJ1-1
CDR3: CASRPTRQDTEAFF
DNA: TGTGCCAGCAGACCAACGCGACAGGACACTGAAGCTTTCTTT

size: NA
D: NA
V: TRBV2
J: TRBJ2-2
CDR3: CASRPGTGELFF
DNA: TGTGCCAGCAGACCCGGGACCGGGGAGCTGTTTTTT

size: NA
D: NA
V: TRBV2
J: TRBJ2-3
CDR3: CASSESPSPDGDTQYF
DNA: TGTGCCAGCAGTGAGTCGCCTAGCCCCGACGGAGATACGCAGTATTTT

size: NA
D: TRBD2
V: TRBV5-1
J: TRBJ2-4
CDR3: CASSQQRGAKNIQYF
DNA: TGCGCCAGCAGCCAACAGCGGGGGGCCAAAAACATTCAGTACTTC

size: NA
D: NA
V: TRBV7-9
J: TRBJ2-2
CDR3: CASSRDNKNTGELFF
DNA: TGTGCCAGCAGCCGGGACAATAAGAACACCGGGGAGCTGTTTTTT

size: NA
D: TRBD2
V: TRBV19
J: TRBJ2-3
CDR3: CASSIGGGITDTQYF
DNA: TGTGCCAGTAGTATAGGGGGGGGGATAACAGATACGCAGTATTTT

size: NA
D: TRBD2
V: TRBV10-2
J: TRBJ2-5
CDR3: CASRGPSGGPGETQYF
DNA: TGCGCCAGCAGGGGCCCTTCGGGAGGGCCGGGAGAGACCCAGTACTTC

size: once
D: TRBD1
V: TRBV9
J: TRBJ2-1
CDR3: CASSVVGTGPYNEQFF
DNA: TGTGCCAGCAGCGTAGTTGGGACAGGGCCCTACAATGAGCAGTTCTTC

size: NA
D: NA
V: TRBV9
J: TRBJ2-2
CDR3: CASSPWVGVNTGELFF
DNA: TGTGCCAGCAGCCCTTGGGTCGGAGTCAATACCGGGGAGCTGTTTTTT